Reported below is one T cell receptor (beta chain). Its target is not known. One junction end does not reproduce the germline sequence, and a read error may be involved. All patients picked for sequencing had shown, by flow cytometry, an expansion of CD8+CD57+ cells. The enrolled patients all had severe acquired aplastic anemia. These data are taken from a study of CD8+CD57+ T cells in acquired aplastic anemia. Broader study findings: The study identified about 30 CD8+ CDR3 sequences shared by patients and controls. Patients and controls had CD8+ Simpson's diversity values that were not significantly distinct.

TCR beta VDJ combinations and CDR3 sequences were profiled from genomic DNA. In TCRdb, the reads were re-called with MiXCR into one record per CDR3 protein. The sample shows 300,000 or so distinct CDR3 sequences, 56% of them seen only once. The CDR3 loop spans 15 amino acids. Germline CDR1 and CDR2: SGHAT and FQDESV (reference sequence). This receptor was obtained from a human donor with aplastic anemia. The material sequenced was sorted CD4+, CD8+, or CD8+CD57+ T cells (not recorded which) from PBMCs. The chain is built from TRBV11-1 and TRBJ2-5, with D possibly being TRBD1 (5 bases). The CDR3: CAGRVGQGYQETQYF. The CDR3, as DNA: TGTGCCGGCAGGGTTGGTCAGGGCTACCAAGAGACCCAGTACTTC. The entire variable domain, with the rest obtained from reference TRBV11-1 and TRBJ2-5, is as follows: EAEVAQSPRYKITEKSQAVAFWCDPISGHATLYWYRQILGQGPELLVQFQDESVVDDSQLPKDRFSAERLKGVDSTLKIQPAELGDSAMYLCAGRVGQGYQETQYFGPGTRLLVL.